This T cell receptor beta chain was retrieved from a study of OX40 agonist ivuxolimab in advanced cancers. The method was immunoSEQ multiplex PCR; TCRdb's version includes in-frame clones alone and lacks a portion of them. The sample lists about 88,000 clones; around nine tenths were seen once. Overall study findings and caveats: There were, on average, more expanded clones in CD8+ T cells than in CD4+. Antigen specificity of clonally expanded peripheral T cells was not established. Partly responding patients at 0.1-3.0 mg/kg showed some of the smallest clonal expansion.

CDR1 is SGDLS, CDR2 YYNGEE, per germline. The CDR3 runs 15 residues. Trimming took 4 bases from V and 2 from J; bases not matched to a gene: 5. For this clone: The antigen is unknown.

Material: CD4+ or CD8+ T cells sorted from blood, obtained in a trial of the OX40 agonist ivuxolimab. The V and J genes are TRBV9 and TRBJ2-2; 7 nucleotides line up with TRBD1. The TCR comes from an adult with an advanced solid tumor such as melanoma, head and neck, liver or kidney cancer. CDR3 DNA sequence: TGTGCCAGCAGCACCCGGGACAGAAACACCGGGGAGCTGTTTTTT. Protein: CASSTRDRNTGELFF.